The following is a TCR beta chain sequence with its context. It has no known antigen specificity. No much larger clonotype is one base removed from it; base qualities were not supplied. Peripheral blood CD8+ and CD4+ T cells from healthy donors, Susac syndrome patients and multiple sclerosis patients were profiled by high-throughput TCR beta sequencing. The healthy donors served as controls matched for age and sex. Bulk CD8+ and CD4+ T cells were purified by magnetic negative isolation, whereas CD8+ TEMRA cells were enriched by FACS. Blood was collected in EDTA tubes and processed within 24 hours, with PBMCs isolated through density gradient centrifugation. PBMCs destined for TCR sequencing were cryopreserved in liquid nitrogen and later thawed in a 37 °C water bath. The sorted or isolated CD4+, CD8+ and CD8+ TEMRA cells reached a purity of at least 90%. RNA was extracted with the RNeasy kit and about 0.45 to 1 ug was reverse transcribed using random hexamers. The immunoSEQ multiplex PCR assay, which covers 54 Vbeta and 13 Jbeta segments, was used to amplify TCR beta CDR3 regions. Bias from PCR amplification was corrected by using a synthetic template baseline for primer optimization and for computational correction. As for how the authors treated the data: Reads were annotated to V, D and J genes per IMGT and analyzed with immunoSEQ Analyzer, keeping only productive sequences. Clonality was computed as one minus Shannon entropy normalized by log2 of the number of productive unique sequences. Public and private clones were assessed among the 100 most prevalent clones of each patient and control. Clones were defined as Susac-specific if absent from the healthy and MS cohorts, from roughly 1,100 published viral clones and from other ImmuneACCESS disease sequences. TCRdb's own reprocessing of the public reads used fastp at Q25 and MiXCR and kept productive beta chains. Entries are consolidated by CDR3 protein sequence, retaining the most common genes and DNA. For this entry, the V and J calls and clone size follow TCRdb and not the study's own pipeline. In this sample the table shows 140,000 or so distinct CDR3 sequences, around 94% of which occur a single time. The ten largest clones take up roughly 0.083% of the sample.

This record belongs to a study of CD8 T cells in Susac syndrome (dated by TCRdb to between 2018 and 2020). For the wider study: Whether CD8+ T cell activation and differentiation in Susac syndrome was antigen driven was tested using repertoire sequencing.

Overall study results and their limits: The number of individuals in the TCR sequencing and HLA analysis was acknowledged as relatively small.

The CDR3, from cysteine to phenylalanine, totals 14 residues. The only DNA kept is the CDR3, 42 bases in frame from the first base. V and J are truncated by 1 base and 1 base respectively, leaving an intervening sequence of 7 bases. CDR1 and CDR2 (KGHDR, SFDVKD) derive from the germline V gene. The clonotype was recovered from a human donor in good health. In this chain, TRBV24-1 is recombined with TRBJ2-7; the D gene cannot be named for sure. The sequencing input was CD4+ T cells from PBMCs. The DNA sequence is TGTGCCACCAGTGATTTAACGACGTCCTACGAGCAGTACTTC. Translated, it reads CATSDLTTSYEQYF.